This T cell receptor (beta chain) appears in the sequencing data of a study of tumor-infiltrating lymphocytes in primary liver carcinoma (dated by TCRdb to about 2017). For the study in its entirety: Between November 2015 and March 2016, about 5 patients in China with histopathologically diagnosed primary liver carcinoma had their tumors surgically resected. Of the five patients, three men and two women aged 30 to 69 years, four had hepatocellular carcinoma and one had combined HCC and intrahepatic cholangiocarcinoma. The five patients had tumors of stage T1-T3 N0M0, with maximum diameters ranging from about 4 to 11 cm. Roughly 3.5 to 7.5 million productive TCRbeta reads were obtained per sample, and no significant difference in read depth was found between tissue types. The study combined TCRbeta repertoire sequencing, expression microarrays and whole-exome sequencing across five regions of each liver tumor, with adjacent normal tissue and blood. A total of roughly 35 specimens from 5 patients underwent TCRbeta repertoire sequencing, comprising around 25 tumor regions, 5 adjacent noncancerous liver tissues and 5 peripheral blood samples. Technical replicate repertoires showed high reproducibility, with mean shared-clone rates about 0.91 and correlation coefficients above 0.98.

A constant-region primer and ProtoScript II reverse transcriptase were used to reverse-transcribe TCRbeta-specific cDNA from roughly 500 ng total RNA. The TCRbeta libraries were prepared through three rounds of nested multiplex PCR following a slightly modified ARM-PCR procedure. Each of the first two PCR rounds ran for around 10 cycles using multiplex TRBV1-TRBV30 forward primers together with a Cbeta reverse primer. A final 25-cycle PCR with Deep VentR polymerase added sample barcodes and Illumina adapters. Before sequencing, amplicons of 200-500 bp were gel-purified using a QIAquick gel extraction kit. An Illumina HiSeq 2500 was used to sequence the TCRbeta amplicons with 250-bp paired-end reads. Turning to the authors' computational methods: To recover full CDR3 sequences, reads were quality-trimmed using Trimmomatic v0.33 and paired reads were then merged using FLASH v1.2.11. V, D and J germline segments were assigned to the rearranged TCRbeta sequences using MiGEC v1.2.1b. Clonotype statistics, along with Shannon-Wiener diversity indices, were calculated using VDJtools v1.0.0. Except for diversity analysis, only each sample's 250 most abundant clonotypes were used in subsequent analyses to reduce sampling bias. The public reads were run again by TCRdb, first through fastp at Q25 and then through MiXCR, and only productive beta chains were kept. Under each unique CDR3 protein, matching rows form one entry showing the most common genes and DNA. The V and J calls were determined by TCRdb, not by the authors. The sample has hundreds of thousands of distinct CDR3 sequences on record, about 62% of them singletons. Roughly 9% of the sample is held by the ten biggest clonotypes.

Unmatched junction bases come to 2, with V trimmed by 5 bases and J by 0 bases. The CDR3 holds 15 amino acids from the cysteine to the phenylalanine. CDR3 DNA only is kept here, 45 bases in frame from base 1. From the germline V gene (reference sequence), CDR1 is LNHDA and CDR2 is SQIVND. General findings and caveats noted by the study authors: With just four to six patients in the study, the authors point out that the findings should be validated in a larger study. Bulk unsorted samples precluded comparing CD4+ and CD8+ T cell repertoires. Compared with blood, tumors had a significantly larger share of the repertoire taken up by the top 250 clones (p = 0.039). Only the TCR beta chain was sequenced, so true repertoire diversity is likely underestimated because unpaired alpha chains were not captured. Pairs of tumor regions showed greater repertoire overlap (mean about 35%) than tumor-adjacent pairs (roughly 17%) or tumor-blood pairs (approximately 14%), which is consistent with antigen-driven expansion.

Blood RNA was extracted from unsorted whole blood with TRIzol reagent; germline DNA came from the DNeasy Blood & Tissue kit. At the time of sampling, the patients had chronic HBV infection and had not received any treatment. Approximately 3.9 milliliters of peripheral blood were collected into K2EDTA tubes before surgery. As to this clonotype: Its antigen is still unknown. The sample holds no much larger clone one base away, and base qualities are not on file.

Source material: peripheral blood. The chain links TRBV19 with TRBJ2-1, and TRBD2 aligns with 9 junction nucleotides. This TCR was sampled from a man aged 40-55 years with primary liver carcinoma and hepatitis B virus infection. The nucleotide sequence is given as TGTGCCAGTAGTGATAGCGGGGGCTCCTACAATGAGCAGTTCTTC. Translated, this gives CASSDSGGSYNEQFF.